This T cell receptor beta chain appears in the sequencing data of a study of patients and donors after allogeneic stem cell transplantation. Via MiXCR, TCRdb re-called the RT-PCR reads, giving one row per CDR3 protein. This sample yields fewer than 500,000 distinct CDR3 sequences, of which 16% are seen a single time; roughly 7% belongs to the top ten. CDR1 and CDR2 (germline): SGHRS, YFSETQ. V lost 6 bases to trimming and J lost 3 bases, with 19 bases between them. The CDR3 consists of 15 residues. This clonotype was seen only a few times. V gene TRBV5-1 combines with J gene TRBJ2-7; no clear D gene. This clonotype was sampled from a human donor who was either an allogeneic HSCT recipient or a stem cell or donor lymphocyte infusion donor (not recorded which). It is not recorded whose cells these are; they may come from a transplant donor. Sample: blood, either unsorted or a sorted T cell fraction (not recorded which). CDR3: CASNTQFPANYEQYF. For the CDR3, the DNA is TGCGCCAGCAACACTCAATTCCCGGCCAACTACGAGCAGTACTTC.